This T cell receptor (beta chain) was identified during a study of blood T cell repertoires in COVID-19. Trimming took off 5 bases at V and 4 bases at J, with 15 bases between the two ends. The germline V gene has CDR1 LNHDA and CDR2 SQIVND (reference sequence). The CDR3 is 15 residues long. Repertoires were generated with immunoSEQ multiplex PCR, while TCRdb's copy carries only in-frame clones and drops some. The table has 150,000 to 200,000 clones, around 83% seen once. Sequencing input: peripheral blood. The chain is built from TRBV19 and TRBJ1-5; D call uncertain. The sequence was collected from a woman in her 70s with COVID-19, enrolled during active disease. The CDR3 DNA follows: TGTGCCAGTAGTTCCCGATTGGAAGCGAATCAGCCCCAGCATTTT. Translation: CASSSRLEANQPQHF.